The 12 T cell receptor beta chains given below trace back to one sample, sequenced in a study of CD8 T cells in Susac syndrome. Random hexamers served to reverse transcribe about 0.5 to 1 ug RNA. TCRdb called the immunoSEQ multiplex PCR reads again in MiXCR, with one record for every CDR3 protein. Here the sample spans 230,000 or so distinct CDR3 sequences, nearly 97% being singletons. Sequences were obtained from CD4+ T cells from PBMCs. Receptors were obtained from a human donor with multiple sclerosis.

The rearrangement uses TRBV29-1 and TRBJ2-1; D possibly corresponds to TRBD2 (6 bases). This CDR3 is built from 11 residues. Germline V CDR1 and CDR2: SQVTM, ANQGSEA. Trimming removed 4 bases at V and 7 bases at J, with 8 bases between. CDR3 bases: TGCAGCGTTGGACTAGGGAATGAGCAGTTCTTC. This translates into CSVGLGNEQFF.

The V gene is TRBV20-1, the J gene TRBJ2-1; D uncertain. V was trimmed by 7 bases and J by 7 bases, leaving 11 bases between them. The CDR3 runs to 11 residues. Germline CDR1 reads DFQATT; CDR2 reads SNEGSKA (reference sequence). The CDR3 nucleotides read TGCAGTGGACTTCTCAAAAATGAGCAGTTCTTC. Translated: CSGLLKNEQFF.

V is TRBV9 and J is TRBJ2-2, with D perhaps matching TRBD1 (6 bases). The CDR3 runs 15 residues. V was clipped by 7 bases and J by 0 bases, with 13 bases between them. Germline loops: CDR1 SGDLS, CDR2 YYNGEE. The DNA for the CDR3 is TGTGCCAGCCGTCAGGGGCCCGCGAACACCGGGGAGCTGTTTTTT. Amino acid sequence: CASRQGPANTGELFF. Looking up the rest from reference TRBV9 and TRBJ2-2 gives the full variable domain: DSGVTQTPKHLITATGQRVTLRCSPRSGDLSVYWYQQSLDQGLQFLIQYYNGEERAKGNILERFSAQQFPDLHSELNLSSLELGDSALYFCASRQGPANTGELFFGEGSRLTVL.

This clonotype came up a few times. The gene calls are TRBV20-1 and TRBJ2-1, with 8 bases fitting TRBD2. Losses at the gene ends were 6 bases for V and 4 bases for J; bases not matched to a gene: 8. There are 14 residues in the CDR3. Germline CDR1 DFQATT, CDR2 SNEGSKA (reference sequence). The CDR3 bases are TGCAGTGCCCAGCGGGAGACCCGGTACAATGAGCAGTTCTTC. Its translation is CSAQRETRYNEQFF.

The chain recombines TRBV3-1 with TRBJ1-5; 7 positions agree with TRBD1. This CDR3 comprises 15 residues. Germline CDR1 is LGHDT and CDR2 is YNNKEL (reference sequence). Trimming cost V 3 bases and J 6 bases; bases outside gene matches: 8. CDR3 region: CASSQTGRGRQPQHF. The DNA for the CDR3 is TGTGCCAGCAGCCAGACAGGGCGAGGACGTCAGCCCCAGCATTTT.

The chain recombines TRBV11-2 with TRBJ2-5; 7 bases map to TRBD1. With V trimmed by 2 bases and J by 2 bases, 5 bases remained unmatched. There are 15 residues in the CDR3. Germline V CDR1 and CDR2: SGHAT, FQNNGV. The CDR3 spells CASSLRQGNQETQYF. In DNA form, the CDR3 reads TGTGCCAGCAGCTTACGACAGGGTAATCAAGAGACCCAGTACTTC.

The genes are TRBV6-2 or TRBV6-3 and TRBJ2-5, with TRBD2 matching over 7 bases. Germline CDR1 and CDR2: MNHEY and SVGEGT. The CDR3 has 15 residues. V was pared by 0 bases and J by 5 bases, with 6 bases of the junction left unmatched. In DNA form, the CDR3 reads TGTGCCAGCAGTTACTCGGCGGGAGTAAGGGAGACCCAGTACTTC. This encodes CASSYSAGVRETQYF.

This rearrangement joins TRBV4-1 to TRBJ2-5; D remains ambiguous. In germline, CDR1 is MGHRA, CDR2 YSYEKL. Trimming cost V 4 bases and J 11 bases, with 20 bases left between them. This CDR3 region has 14 residues. CDR3 DNA sequence: TGCGCCAGCAGCCGAGAGCCCACGGGCCCCCCTCAGTACTTC. Its translation is CASSREPTGPPQYF.

The chain links TRBV27 to TRBJ2-7; the match to TRBD2 covers 12 bases. Germline V gene lookup returns CDR1 MNHEY and CDR2 SMNVEV (reference sequence). This CDR3 is built from 15 residues. V lost 2 bases to trimming and J lost 4 bases; unmatched junction nucleotides: 3. This CDR3 is CASSLRLAGVYEQYF. In DNA, the CDR3 is TGTGCCAGCAGTTTACGACTAGCGGGAGTATACGAGCAGTACTTC.

This clonotype has a handful of counts. J is TRBJ2-1 and V is TRBV7-9; the D is unclear. Germline V CDR1 and CDR2: SEHNR, FQNEAQ (reference sequence). Trimming removed 8 bases from V and 4 bases from J, with 12 bases in between. The CDR3 consists of 13 residues. CDR3 bases: TGTGCCAGCTCCCTGGGTCAATACAATGAGCAGTTCTTC. Its protein is CASSLGQYNEQFF.

This clonotype came up once. The V and J genes are TRBV29-1 and TRBJ1-2; 8 bases align to TRBD1. Per germline, CDR1 SQVTM and CDR2 ANQGSEA. This CDR3 spans 14 amino acids. V shed 5 bases and J 5 bases; nucleotides not matched to a gene: 10. CDR3 residues: CSVSPGGPGYGYTF. CDR3 DNA: TGCAGCGTTAGCCCAGGGGGCCCAGGATATGGCTACACCTTC.

The chain couples TRBV20-1 to TRBJ1-2; TRBD1 matches 8 bases. The CDR3 consists of 13 residues. V dropped 1 base and J dropped 4; count of bases not matched to a gene: 2. Germline CDR1 reads DFQATT; CDR2 reads SNEGSKA (reference sequence). CDR3 coding DNA: TGCAGTGCTAGAGTAGGGACAGGCTATGGCTACACCTTC. Encoded protein: CSARVGTGYGYTF.